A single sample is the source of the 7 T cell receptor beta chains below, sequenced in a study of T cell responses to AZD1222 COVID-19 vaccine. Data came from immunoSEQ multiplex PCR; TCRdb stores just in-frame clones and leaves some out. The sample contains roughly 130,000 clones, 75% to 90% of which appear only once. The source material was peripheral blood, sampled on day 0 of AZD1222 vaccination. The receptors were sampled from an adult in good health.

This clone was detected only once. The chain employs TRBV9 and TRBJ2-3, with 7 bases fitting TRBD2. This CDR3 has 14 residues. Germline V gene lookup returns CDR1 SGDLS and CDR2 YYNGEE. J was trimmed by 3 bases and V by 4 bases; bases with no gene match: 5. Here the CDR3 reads CASSPWGGTDTQYF. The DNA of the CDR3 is TGTGCCAGCAGCCCGTGGGGGGGAACAGATACGCAGTATTTT.

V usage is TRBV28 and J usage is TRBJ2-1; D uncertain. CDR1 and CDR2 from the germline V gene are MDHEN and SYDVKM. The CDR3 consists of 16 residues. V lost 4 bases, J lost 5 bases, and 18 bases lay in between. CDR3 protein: CASSSTPRARNNEQFF. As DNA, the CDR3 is TGTGCCAGCAGTTCGACCCCTAGGGCGCGAAACAATGAGCAGTTCTTC.

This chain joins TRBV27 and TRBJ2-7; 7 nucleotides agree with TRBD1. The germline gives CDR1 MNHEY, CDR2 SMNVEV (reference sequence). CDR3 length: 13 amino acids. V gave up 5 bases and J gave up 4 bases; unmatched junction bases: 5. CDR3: CASSPTGDYEQYF. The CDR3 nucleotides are TGTGCCAGCAGTCCCACAGGGGATTACGAGCAGTACTTC.

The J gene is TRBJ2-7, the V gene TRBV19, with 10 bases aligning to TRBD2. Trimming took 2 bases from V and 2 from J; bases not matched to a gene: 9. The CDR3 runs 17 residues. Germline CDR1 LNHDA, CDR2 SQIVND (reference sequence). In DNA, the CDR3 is TGTGCCAGTAGTATAACCAATAGCGGGGGGCCCACCTACGAGCAGTACTTC. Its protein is CASSITNSGGPTYEQYF.

The CDR3 bases are TGTGCCAGTAGCCCACAGGGATGGAGCAATCAGCCCCAGCATTTT. Translated: CASSPQGWSNQPQHF. The genes are TRBV19 and TRBJ1-5; possible D gene TRBD1, 6 bases. There are 15 residues in the CDR3. V was trimmed by 6 bases and J by 1 base, leaving 13 bases between them. Germline lookup yields CDR1 LNHDA and CDR2 SQIVND (reference sequence).

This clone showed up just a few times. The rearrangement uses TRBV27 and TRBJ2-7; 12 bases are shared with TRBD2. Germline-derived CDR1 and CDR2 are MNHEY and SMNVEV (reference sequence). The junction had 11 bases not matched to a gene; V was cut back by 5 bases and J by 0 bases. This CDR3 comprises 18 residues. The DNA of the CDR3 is TGTGCCAGCAGTCCCCTGCTCGGGACTAGCGGGTACTCCTACGAGCAGTACTTC. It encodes CASSPLLGTSGYSYEQYF.

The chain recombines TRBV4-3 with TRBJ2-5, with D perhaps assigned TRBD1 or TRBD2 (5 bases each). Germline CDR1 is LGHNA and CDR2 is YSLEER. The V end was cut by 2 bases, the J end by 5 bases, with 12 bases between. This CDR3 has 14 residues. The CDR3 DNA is TGCGCCAGCAGCCAATCACGGGGCGGGGAGACCCAGTACTTC. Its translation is CASSQSRGGETQYF.